This TCR beta chain was observed in a study of T cell responses to AZD1222 COVID-19 vaccine. The repertoire was sequenced with immunoSEQ multiplex PCR; TCRdb's copy has only in-frame clones and lacks some. The repertoire has over 110,000 clones, around 90% of them found once; the top ten carry approximately 1.5%. V was trimmed by 5 bases and J by 0 bases, leaving 17 bases between them. The CDR3 length is 17 residues. Germline assignment: CDR1 SGHVS and CDR2 FQNEAQ. This clonotype was sampled from an adult in good health. The chain links TRBV7-8 to TRBJ1-3, with TRBD1 as a possible D gene (6 bases). Source: peripheral blood, taken on day 0 of AZD1222 vaccination. The CDR3 reads CASSRIPGTSSGNTIYF. The CDR3, as DNA: TGTGCCAGCAGCCGAATTCCAGGGACAAGCTCTGGAAACACCATATATTTT.